These 13 T cell receptor beta chains originate from one sample sequenced in a study of T cells in Graves' hyperthyroidism and ophthalmopathy (dated by TCRdb to about 2019). The library was produced with multiplex PCR. The sequencer listed for this sample is Illumina HiSeq 2000. TCR beta CDR3 regions were amplified from RNA transcripts. The TCR CDR3 was subjected to a first round of RT-PCR using the HTBI primer set and the Qiagen OneStep RT-PCR kit. TCRdb passed the public sequencing reads through fastp at Q25 and MiXCR, retaining productive beta sequences. Every distinct CDR3 protein forms one entry, paired with its most common genes and DNA. The sample profile shows roughly 380,000 distinct CDR3 sequences; less than 20% of them were found once. 15% to 18% of the sample comes from the top ten. Source material: blood. These TCRs come from a woman between 40 and 55 years old with Graves' ophthalmopathy.

The genes are TRBV6-1 and TRBJ2-5, with D possibly being TRBD1 or TRBD2 (5 bases each). CDR1 and CDR2 from the germline V gene are MNHNS and SASEGT. With 8 bases removed from V and 5 bases from J, the gap between germline ends came to 27 bases. The CDR3 is 17 residues long. This chain's CDR3 is CASRIIVNTGAGETQYF. CDR3 nucleotide sequence: TGTGCCAGCCGAATAATTGTAAACACCGGGGCCGGGGAGACCCAGTACTTC.

Many counts were recorded for this clonotype. The chain carries TRBV30 and TRBJ2-2; 11 nucleotides line up with TRBD2. CDR1 is GTSNPN and CDR2 is SVGIG in the germline V gene (reference sequence). V lost 7 bases and J lost 0; bases outside the gene matches: 4. CDR3 length equals 15 residues. The CDR3 region is CASTTSGANTGELFF. The CDR3 DNA is TGTGCCTCGACGACTAGCGGGGCGAACACCGGGGAGCTGTTTTTT. The whole variable domain, filled in from reference TRBV30 and TRBJ2-2, reads SQTIHQWPATLVQPVGSPLSLECTVEGTSNPNLYWYRQAAGRGLQLLFYSVGIGQISSEVPQNLSASRPQDRQFILSSKKLLLSDSGFYLCASTTSGANTGELFFGEGSRLTVL.

This clonotype has only a few counts. The rearrangement links TRBV6-5 to TRBJ1-2; D is perhaps TRBD1 (5 bases). V was pared by 0 bases and J by 8 bases, with 13 bases between. The CDR3 totals 14 residues. Germline-derived CDR1 and CDR2 are MNHEY and SVGAGI. This CDR3 is CASSYSRDSGGYTF. For the CDR3, the DNA is TGTGCCAGCAGTTACTCGAGGGATTCAGGGGGCTACACCTTC.

The table lists this clonotype with a few counts. A single base separates this from a much larger clone, so it may be a read error. The chain employs TRBV30 and TRBJ1-2; no clear D gene. Germline CDR1 and CDR2: GTSNPN and SVGIG (reference sequence). This CDR3 is built from 15 residues. V was trimmed by 0 bases and J by 0 bases, leaving 11 bases between them. The CDR3, as DNA: TGTGCCTGGAGTGTTTCAGGTCTCTCTAACTATGGCTACACCTTC. This codes for CAWSVSGLSNYGYTF.

This clonotype was detected many times. The rearrangement links TRBV5-6 to TRBJ2-7; TRBD2 might be the D (8 bases). V was shortened by 3 bases and J by 7 bases, with 14 bases between the two germline ends. The V gene's germline CDR1 is SGHDT and CDR2 YYEEEE. The CDR3 runs 13 residues. Written as DNA, the CDR3 is TGTGCCAGCAGCTCGGGAGGGGGCCCGGAGCAGTACTTC. Its translation is CASSSGGGPEQYF.

In this sample, this clonotype turned up many times. The chain uses TRBV20-1 and TRBJ2-5, with 7 bases identical to TRBD1. CDR3 size: 15 residues. Unmatched junction bases numbered 12, after V lost 5 bases and J lost 3 bases. Germline CDR1 and CDR2: DFQATT and SNEGSKA (reference sequence). The DNA of the CDR3 is TGCAGTGCTGCACCACGGACAGGCCGTAAAGAGACCCAGTACTTC. Translation gives CSAAPRTGRKETQYF.

In this sample, this clonotype turned up many times. The chain links TRBV7-8 to TRBJ1-3, with D possibly being TRBD1 (6 bases). V lost 5 bases and J 3 bases, leaving 17 bases between the germline ends. This CDR3 has 16 amino acids. Germline CDR1 is SGHVS and CDR2 is FQNEAQ. Here the CDR3 DNA reads TGTGCCAGCAGCATAAGATGGACAGAGCGTGGAAACACCATATATTTT. Its translation: CASSIRWTERGNTIYF.

This clonotype was detected many times. The chain uses TRBV10-2 and TRBJ2-7; TRBD2 is a possible D gene (5 bases). In germline, CDR1 is WSHSY, CDR2 SAAADI. V lost 5 bases and J 3 bases, leaving 11 bases between the germline ends. This CDR3 contains 13 residues. This CDR3 is CASSQDGNYEQYF. As DNA, the CDR3 is TGCGCCAGCAGTCAGGACGGGAACTACGAGCAGTACTTC.

This clonotype was counted at least ten times. CDR3 in amino acids: CASTPTGEGYGYTF. DNA for the CDR3: TGTGCCAGCACCCCCACGGGGGAGGGCTATGGCTACACCTTC. The rearrangement joins TRBV12-3 or TRBV12-4 to TRBJ1-2, with D maybe TRBD1 (5 bases). This CDR3 has 14 amino acids. V was trimmed by 7 bases and J by 4 bases, leaving 16 bases between them.

This clonotype appeared once. V usage is TRBV12-3 or TRBV12-4 and J usage is TRBJ2-7; 8 bases line up with TRBD2. The CDR3 sequence is 15 residues long. The V segment lost 6 bases and the J segment 3 bases; nucleotides outside the gene matches: 10. The CDR3 loop reads CASRAQGLGDYEQYF. The CDR3, as DNA: TGTGCCAGCAGAGCCCAGGGACTAGGGGACTACGAGCAGTACTTC.

At least ten counts were recorded for this clonotype. This chain connects TRBV11-2 to TRBJ2-5; a possible D gene is TRBD2 (5 bases). Trimming pared 5 bases from V and 6 bases from J, leaving 22 bases between. The CDR3 consists of 16 residues. The germline gives CDR1 SGHAT, CDR2 FQNNGV. In DNA, the CDR3 is TGTGCCAGCAGCCGCATAACGGGCCCCTTCGGGAAGACCCAGTACTTC. Translation gives CASSRITGPFGKTQYF.

The chain carries TRBV27 and TRBJ2-7, with TRBD2 identical over 7 bases. Germline-derived CDR1 and CDR2 are MNHEY and SMNVEV (reference sequence). Trimming removed 1 base from V and 6 bases from J; junction bases left unmatched: 3. The CDR3 is made up of 13 amino acids. The CDR3 loop reads CASSLWGRGEQYF. CDR3 sequence (DNA): TGTGCCAGCAGTTTATGGGGGAGGGGCGAGCAGTACTTC.

This clonotype came up many times. This sequence joins TRBV9 and TRBJ1-2; tentative D call: TRBD1 (5 bases). There are 14 residues in the CDR3. Trimming cost V 4 bases and J 1 base, with 11 bases left between them. The V gene's germline CDR1 is SGDLS and CDR2 YYNGEE. The CDR3 is CASSPDGGNYGYTF. The CDR3 nucleotides read TGTGCCAGCAGCCCAGATGGGGGTAACTATGGCTACACCTTC.